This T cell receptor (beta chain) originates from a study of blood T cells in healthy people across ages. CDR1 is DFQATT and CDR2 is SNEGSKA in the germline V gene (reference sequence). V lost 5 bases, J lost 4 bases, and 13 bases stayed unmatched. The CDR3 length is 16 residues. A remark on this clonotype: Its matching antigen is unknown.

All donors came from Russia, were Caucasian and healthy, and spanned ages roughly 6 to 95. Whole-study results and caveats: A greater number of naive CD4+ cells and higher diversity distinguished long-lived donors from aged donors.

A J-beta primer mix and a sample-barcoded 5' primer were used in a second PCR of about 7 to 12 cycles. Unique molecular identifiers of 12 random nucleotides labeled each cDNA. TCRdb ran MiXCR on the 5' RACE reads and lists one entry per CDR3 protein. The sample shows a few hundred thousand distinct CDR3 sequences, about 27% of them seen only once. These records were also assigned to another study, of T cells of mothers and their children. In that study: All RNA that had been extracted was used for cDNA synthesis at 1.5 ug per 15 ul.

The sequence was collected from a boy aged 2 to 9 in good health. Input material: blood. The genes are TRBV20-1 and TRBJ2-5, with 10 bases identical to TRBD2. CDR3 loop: CSAARRSGGALETQYF. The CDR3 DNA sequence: TGCAGTGCTGCCCGGAGGAGCGGGGGGGCCCTAGAGACCCAGTACTTC.